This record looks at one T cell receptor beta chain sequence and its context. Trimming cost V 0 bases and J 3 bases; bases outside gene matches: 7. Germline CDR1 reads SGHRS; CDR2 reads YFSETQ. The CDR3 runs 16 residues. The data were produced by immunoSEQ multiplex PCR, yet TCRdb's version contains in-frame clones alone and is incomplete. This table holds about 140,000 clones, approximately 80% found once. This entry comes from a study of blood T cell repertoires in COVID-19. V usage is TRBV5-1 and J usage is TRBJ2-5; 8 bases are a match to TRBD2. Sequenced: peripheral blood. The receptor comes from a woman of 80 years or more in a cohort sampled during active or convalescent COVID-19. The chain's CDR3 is CASSLDGGGMEETQYF. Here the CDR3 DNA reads TGCGCCAGCAGCTTGGACGGGGGGGGCATGGAAGAGACCCAGTACTTC.